These 13 T cell receptor beta chains were all obtained from the same sample, sequenced in a study of T-cell memory formation after mild COVID-19. TCRdb re-called the 5' RACE reads with MiXCR, one entry per CDR3 protein. Found here are 250,000 or so distinct CDR3 sequences, approximately 19% of them singletons; the top ten hold roughly 23%. The sequencing input was PBMCs or a T cell subset sorted from them (not recorded which). The receptors come from a man between 18 and 29 years old who had mild COVID-19 (a few samples of this study predate the infection). Cell type and time point are not known.

The V and J genes are TRBV3-1 and TRBJ2-7; D is uncertain. From germline, CDR1 is LGHDT and CDR2 YNNKEL (reference sequence). Trimming shortened V by 4 bases and J by 3 bases, and 10 bases separated the two germline ends. This CDR3 contains 13 residues. In DNA form, the CDR3 reads TGTGCCAGCAGCCTGTCTGGGTTCTACGAGCAGTACTTC. Its translation is CASSLSGFYEQYF.

The chain employs TRBV5-1 and TRBJ1-4, with a tentative D call TRBD1 (6 bases). This CDR3 contains 15 residues. V was pared by 4 bases and J by 8 bases, with 18 bases between. CDR1 is SGHRS and CDR2 is YFSETQ in the germline V gene. CDR3 in amino acids: CASSLEGGNGEKLFF. DNA of the CDR3: TGCGCCAGCAGCCTGGAGGGGGGAAACGGCGAAAAACTGTTTTTT. The variable domain in full, completed from reference TRBV5-1 and TRBJ1-4, reads KAGVTQTPRYLIKTRGQQVTLSCSPISGHRSVSWYQQTPGQGLQFLFEYFSETQRNKGNFPGRFSGRQFSNSRSEMNVSTLELGDSALYLCASSLEGGNGEKLFFGSGTQLSVL.

This clonotype was seen a handful of times. The rearrangement links TRBV5-1 to TRBJ2-6; D may be TRBD1 (6 bases). Germline CDR1 SGHRS, CDR2 YFSETQ. This CDR3 contains 18 residues. V was cut by 3 bases and J by 2 bases, with 18 bases left in between. The CDR3 region has the DNA TGCGCCAGCAGCTCAGTGTCCCTGGGGGCGGCTGGGGCCAACGTCCTGACTTTC. Its protein is CASSSVSLGAAGANVLTF.

On this clonotype itself: Being one base from a much bigger clone, this may be a read error. This chain joins TRBV6-5 and TRBJ2-1, with D possibly being TRBD2 (6 bases). The germline V gene has CDR1 MNHEY and CDR2 SVGAGI. The CDR3 totals 14 residues. The ends were cut back, 3 bases at V and 6 bases at J, with 12 bases in the middle. CDR3 bases: TGTGCCAGCAGTTATCTAGCGTGGGGCAATGAGCAGTTCTTC. Translating it yields CASSYLAWGNEQFF.

The chain has TRBV18 and TRBJ1-2, with 7 nucleotides matching TRBD1. Trimming at V came to 3 bases and at J to 3 bases, leaving 4 bases not matched to a gene. The germline V gene has CDR1 KGHSH and CDR2 LQKENI. The CDR3 length is 14 residues. Written as DNA, the CDR3 is TGTGCCAGCTCACCCCAGGGGGTAGACTATGGCTACACCTTC. Translated: CASSPQGVDYGYTF.

This chain joins TRBV6-2 or TRBV6-3 and TRBJ1-4; no definite D call. The CDR3 spans 15 residues. V was cut by 2 bases and J by 0 bases, with 7 bases left in between. From germline, CDR1 is MNHEY and CDR2 SVGEGT. CDR3 sequence: CASSYVQTTNEKLFF. The CDR3 nucleotides read TGTGCCAGCAGTTACGTACAGACAACTAATGAAAAACTGTTTTTT.

The rearrangement links TRBV7-8 to TRBJ1-5; D is perhaps TRBD1 (5 bases). Trimming cost V 0 bases and J 0 bases, with 9 bases left between them. The germline V gene has CDR1 SGHVS and CDR2 FQNEAQ. The CDR3 sequence is 16 residues long. The CDR3 is CASSLAGGYSNQPQHF. CDR3 bases: TGTGCCAGCAGCTTAGCGGGGGGGTATAGCAATCAGCCCCAGCATTTT.

The V call is TRBV7-8, the J call TRBJ1-6; unclear D gene. CDR1 and CDR2 from the germline V gene are SGHVS and FQNEAQ. There are 13 residues in the CDR3. V dropped 6 bases and J dropped 7 bases, with 10 bases sitting between them. This CDR3 reads CASRSTMNSPLHF. CDR3 DNA: TGTGCCAGCAGAAGCACTATGAATTCACCCCTCCACTTT.

This clonotype was counted a few times. This chain joins TRBV21-1 and TRBJ2-7; the tabulated D call, TRBD1, remains unverified against the DNA. TRBV21-1 is recorded as a pseudogene. This CDR3 is built from 16 residues. DNA of the CDR3: TGTGCCAGCAGCCTCGCGGCCAAACCACTCGGGGCCGAGCAGTACGTC. It encodes CASSLAAKPLGAEQYV.

This clonotype came up a few times. The chain has TRBV5-1 and TRBJ2-1, with D unclear. Germline CDR1 is SGHRS and CDR2 is YFSETQ. Trimming removed 0 bases at V and 4 bases at J, with 14 bases between. This CDR3 spans 16 amino acids. CDR3 coding DNA: TGCGCCAGCAGCTTGGGGGTAACAAGTGATTACAATGAGCAGTTCTTC. Its translation: CASSLGVTSDYNEQFF.

This rearrangement joins TRBV7-2 to TRBJ1-3, with TRBD1 as a possible D gene (6 bases). Deletions cut 5 bases from V and 2 bases from J, with 16 bases between. The CDR3 consists of 16 residues. Germline CDR1 and CDR2: SGHTA and FQGNSA. CDR3: CASSQPSTGPGNTIYF. CDR3 DNA sequence: TGTGCCAGCAGCCAGCCATCGACAGGACCTGGAAACACCATATATTTT. Complete variable domain (other parts from reference TRBV7-2 and TRBJ1-3): GAGVSQSPSNKVTEKGKDVELRCDPISGHTALYWYRQSLGQGLEFLIYFQGNSAPDKSGLPSDRFSAERTGGSVSTLTIQRTQQEDSAVYLCASSQPSTGPGNTIYFGEGSWLTVV.

The rearrangement links TRBV7-2 to TRBJ2-2; 12 bases align to TRBD2. The length of the CDR3 is 14 residues. V lost 6 bases, J lost 6 bases, and 2 bases stayed unmatched. Germline assignment: CDR1 SGHTA and CDR2 FQGNSA. CDR3 region: CASSRTSGAGELFF. The CDR3 DNA reads as TGTGCCAGCAGTCGGACTAGCGGGGCCGGGGAGCTGTTTTTT. The full variable domain, with the rest looked up from reference TRBV7-2 and TRBJ2-2, is GAGVSQSPSNKVTEKGKDVELRCDPISGHTALYWYRQSLGQGLEFLIYFQGNSAPDKSGLPSDRFSAERTGGSVSTLTIQRTQQEDSAVYLCASSRTSGAGELFFGEGSRLTVL.

This clonotype has at least ten counts. The chain employs TRBV28 and TRBJ2-1; D unclear. The CDR3 is 12 residues long. V was pared by 5 bases and J by 4 bases, with 6 bases between. The germline V gene has CDR1 MDHEN and CDR2 SYDVKM. The DNA for the CDR3 is TGTGCCAGCAGTCTCGTTTACAATGAGCAGTTCTTC. Its translation is CASSLVYNEQFF.